These 21 T cell receptor beta chains share one sample of origin, sequenced in a study of blood T cell repertoires in COVID-19. Sequencing used immunoSEQ multiplex PCR; TCRdb keeps in-frame clones, though not all of them. The sample shows around 320,000 clones, about 91% of them seen only once. Sequencing used peripheral blood. These receptors originate from a young woman who had recovered from COVID-19.

The chain is built from TRBV5-6 and TRBJ1-6; D is perhaps TRBD1 (5 bases). The CDR3 is 17 amino acids. Germline CDR1 and CDR2: SGHDT and YYEEEE. The V gene lost 4 bases and the J gene lost 2 bases, with 16 bases spanning the gap. CDR3 in DNA: TGTGCCAGCAGCGCACCGCCAGGGCTCACCTATAATTCACCCCTCCACTTT. Translated: CASSAPPGLTYNSPLHF.

The chain carries TRBV19 and TRBJ1-2, with 8 bases identical to TRBD1. This CDR3 is built from 14 residues. Germline loops: CDR1 LNHDA, CDR2 SQIVND (reference sequence). Trimming took 2 bases from V and 7 from J; bases not matched to a gene: 6. The CDR3 DNA is TGTGCCAGTAGTATAACGACAGGGGCCGCTGGCTACACCTTC. Protein sequence: CASSITTGAAGYTF.

The chain links TRBV5-1 to TRBJ1-2; D might be TRBD1 (5 bases). Germline-derived CDR1 and CDR2 are SGHRS and YFSETQ. The CDR3 length is 14 residues. V was clipped by 0 bases and J by 8 bases, with 14 bases between them. In DNA form, the CDR3 reads TGCGCCAGCAGCTTGGCCTTAGCGGGGGGAGGCTACACCTTC. Translating gives CASSLALAGGGYTF.

The V and J genes are TRBV6-2 or TRBV6-3 and TRBJ2-7; tentative D call: TRBD2 (5 bases). Germline assignment: CDR1 MNHEY and CDR2 SVGEGT. The CDR3 consists of 12 residues. V lost 1 base, J lost 6 bases, and 7 bases lay in between. CDR3 bases: TGTGCCAGCAGTTACTTACGGGGCGAGCAGTACTTC. Translation: CASSYLRGEQYF.

V gene TRBV6-5 combines with J gene TRBJ2-1; 9 bases fit TRBD1. Germline lookup yields CDR1 MNHEY and CDR2 SVGAGI. The CDR3 length is 14 residues. J was trimmed by 8 bases and V by 5 bases; bases with no gene match: 7. The DNA for the CDR3 is TGTGCCAGCAGTCCCTTGGACAGGGGCTATGAGCAGTTCTTC. Translating it yields CASSPLDRGYEQFF.

V gene TRBV7-9 combines with J gene TRBJ1-6, with unresolved D. Germline-derived CDR1 and CDR2 are SEHNR and FQNEAQ (reference sequence). The CDR3 spans 16 residues. Trimming removed 1 base from V and 13 bases from J, with 20 bases in between. CDR3 DNA sequence: TGTGCCAGCAGCTTAGACAGTGAGTTGTTTAGATCCCCCCTCCACTTT. This encodes CASSLDSELFRSPLHF.

The chain joins TRBV3-1 (or the pseudogene TRBV3-2) to TRBJ2-3; 9 bases fit TRBD1. CDR1 and CDR2 (germline): LGHDT, YNNKEL (reference sequence). V was clipped by 1 base and J by 4 bases; unmatched bases: 9. The CDR3 totals 17 residues. The chain's CDR3 is CASSQGLGQGSPDTQYF. CDR3 DNA: TGTGCCAGCAGCCAAGGATTGGGACAGGGTTCCCCAGATACGCAGTATTTT.

Worth noting for this clone: The same CDR3 is also encoded by other DNA sequences in this sample. V gene TRBV3-1 (or the pseudogene TRBV3-2) combines with J gene TRBJ1-5, with D unresolved. The CDR3 spans 13 residues. V lost 0 bases and J 6 bases, leaving 6 bases between the germline ends. CDR1 LGHDT and CDR2 YNNKEL come from the germline V gene (reference sequence). The CDR3 here is CASSQDRGQPQHF. For the CDR3, the DNA is TGTGCCAGCAGCCAAGATCGAGGTCAGCCCCAGCATTTT.

V and J are TRBV29-1 and TRBJ1-5; D gene uncertain. Trimming shortened V by 1 base and J by 1 base, and 5 bases separated the two germline ends. The V gene's germline CDR1 is SQVTM and CDR2 ANQGSEA. The CDR3 length is 13 residues. CDR3 bases: TGCAGCGTTGAAGGCGGGAGCAATCAGCCCCAGCATTTT. Amino acids: CSVEGGSNQPQHF.

This chain joins TRBV2 and TRBJ1-5, with TRBD1 matching over 7 bases. The CDR3 runs to 14 residues. CDR1 is SNHLY, CDR2 FYNNEI, per germline. The trim removed 10 bases at V and 1 base at J, leaving 7 bases unmatched. The CDR3 is CATAQGDSNQPQHF. DNA for the CDR3: TGTGCCACGGCCCAGGGGGACAGCAATCAGCCCCAGCATTTT.

The V gene is TRBV29-1, the J gene TRBJ1-1; tentatively, D is TRBD1 (5 bases). Between the trimmed V and J ends, which lost 6 bases and 1 base, there was a span of 18 bases. CDR3 length: 15 residues. Germline CDR1 and CDR2: SQVTM and ANQGSEA. The CDR3 sequence is CSVLGEAVANTEAFF. The CDR3 coding sequence is TGCAGCGTCCTGGGGGAGGCAGTAGCGAACACTGAAGCTTTCTTT.

This clone was seen once. The chain couples TRBV6-1 to TRBJ2-3; 8 bases line up with TRBD2. This CDR3 region has 17 residues. V shed 2 bases, J shed 3 bases, and the junction held 10 bases outside the gene matches. Germline V gene data show CDR1 as MNHNS and CDR2 as SASEGT. DNA for the CDR3: TGTGCCAGCAGTGAACTACCAGCGGGGGACGTAACAGATACGCAGTATTTT. It yields the protein CASSELPAGDVTDTQYF.

This chain joins TRBV6-6 and TRBJ2-7; possibly TRBD2 for D (6 bases). The CDR3 is 13 residues long. CDR1 and CDR2 (germline): MNHNY, SVGAGI (reference sequence). Trimming took off 10 bases at V and 7 bases at J, with 20 bases between the two ends. The DNA of the CDR3 is TGTGCCACCTCCCTGGGCGGGGCGCAGGAGCAGTACTTC. Amino acid sequence: CATSLGGAQEQYF.

In nucleotides, the CDR3 is TGTGCCAGAGATCCTGGGCGACTAGATCAAGAGACCCAGTACTTC. Translated: CARDPGRLDQETQYF. The chain recombines TRBV27 with TRBJ2-5; maybe TRBD2 (6 bases). The V gene lost 9 bases and the J gene lost 2 bases, with 19 bases spanning the gap. Germline assignment: CDR1 MNHEY and CDR2 SMNVEV (reference sequence). The CDR3 extends over 15 amino acids.

CDR3 nucleotide sequence: TGCGCCAGCAGCTTGGGGACTTATAGTGGGGCCAACGTCCTGACTTTC. Amino acid sequence: CASSLGTYSGANVLTF. The chain employs TRBV5-1 and TRBJ2-6, with D possibly TRBD2 on 5 matching bases. The CDR3 extends over 16 amino acids. Germline V gene lookup returns CDR1 SGHRS and CDR2 YFSETQ. The V end lost 0 bases, the J end lost 3 bases, and 10 bases lay between the germline ends.

The chain recombines TRBV7-9 with TRBJ2-2, with 10 bases fitting TRBD1. CDR1 and CDR2 (germline): SEHNR, FQNEAQ (reference sequence). This CDR3 has 15 amino acids. The V and J ends lost 10 bases and 3 bases, in that order; junction bases with no gene match: 8. The CDR3 DNA sequence: TGTGCCACCAGACAGGGGGCAAAGGACACCGGGGAGCTGTTTTTT. Amino acid sequence: CATRQGAKDTGELFF.

The V and J genes are TRBV25-1 and TRBJ2-5; the match to TRBD1 covers 8 bases. From germline, CDR1 is MGHDK and CDR2 SYGVNS. The CDR3 is made up of 15 amino acids. Trimming took 0 bases from V and 5 from J; bases not matched to a gene: 5. The CDR3 nucleotides are TGTGCCAGCAGTGAATACAGGGGGCTGGGTGAGACCCAGTACTTC. It encodes CASSEYRGLGETQYF.

The rearrangement joins TRBV7-3 to TRBJ2-3, with D perhaps matching TRBD1 (6 bases). The CDR3 runs 17 residues. Germline V CDR1 and CDR2: SGHTA, FQGTGA. Trimming cost V 0 bases and J 1 base, with 14 bases left between them. The CDR3 reads CASSLTPQGKGTDTQYF. The CDR3 coding sequence is TGTGCCAGCAGCTTAACTCCACAGGGAAAGGGCACAGATACGCAGTATTTT.

This chain links TRBV2 with TRBJ1-3; D might be TRBD1 (5 bases). Germline V CDR1 and CDR2: SNHLY, FYNNEI. The CDR3 loop spans 13 amino acids. The germline V and J ends were trimmed by 6 bases and 8 bases, with 14 bases remaining between them. The DNA for the CDR3 is TGTGCCAGCAGGGGGGGAACCGGGGACACCATATATTTT. Its protein is CASRGGTGDTIYF.

Only a few counts were recorded for this clone. The chain combines TRBV6-5 with TRBJ2-1; 13 nucleotides agree with TRBD2. The V segment lost 6 bases and the J segment 5 bases; nucleotides outside the gene matches: 4. The germline CDR1 and CDR2 sequences are MNHEY and SVGAGI. The CDR3 length is 15 residues. The CDR3 region has the DNA TGTGCCAGCAGGAGCGGACTAGCGGGAGACAATGAGCAGTTCTTC. Amino acid sequence: CASRSGLAGDNEQFF.

The V and J genes are TRBV15 and TRBJ2-3, with TRBD1 matching 10 bases. After removal of 5 bases from V and 3 bases from J, the junction contained 8 bases not matched to a gene. This CDR3 is built from 16 residues. Germline V CDR1 and CDR2: LNHNV, YYDKDF (reference sequence). Here the CDR3 DNA reads TGTGCCACCAGCGGTGGTAAGGGACAGGGGACAGATACGCAGTATTTT. Encoded protein: CATSGGKGQGTDTQYF.